These T cell receptor beta chains were read from a single sample in a study of blood T cell repertoires in COVID-19. Profiling relied on immunoSEQ multiplex PCR, and the TCRdb table lists in-frame clones only, not all of them. Of 150,000 to 200,000 clones in the sample, around 80% were seen once. Sequenced input: PBMCs or T cells enriched from blood (not recorded which). All receptors derive from a woman aged 50 to 60 who had recovered from COVID-19. Both conserved end residues are part of each CDR3. A D gene is named only where the DNA matches it firmly. A row's size may be missing; if present it is once, few, many or a size class.

j_call	v_call	clone_size	d_call	cdr3_nt	cdr3_aa
TRBJ1-1	TRBV18	-	TRBD1	TGTGCCAGCTCCCCACAGGGGGCCACTGAAGCTTTCTTT	CASSPQGATEAFF
TRBJ2-4	TRBV12-3/TRBV12-4	-	TRBD1	TGTGCCAGCAGACCGACAGGGGAGAACATTCAGTACTTC	CASRPTGENIQYF
TRBJ2-5	TRBV30	once	TRBD2	TGTGCCTGGAGCCCGGGACTAGCGGGAGTACGAGGGCAAGAGACCCAGTACTTC	CAWSPGLAGVRGQETQYF
TRBJ2-7	TRBV6-2/TRBV6-3	-	-	TGTGCCAGCAGTTACGACTACGCCTACGAGCAGTACTTC	CASSYDYAYEQYF
TRBJ1-2	TRBV6-5	-	TRBD1	TGTGCCAGCAAACCAGAAAGGGACAGGGGGTCTAGCACCTTC	CASKPERDRGSSTF
TRBJ1-5	TRBV7-8	-	-	TGTGCCAGCAGCTTATCGGAACAGAGCAATCAGCCCCAGCATTTT	CASSLSEQSNQPQHF
TRBJ1-1	TRBV9	-	TRBD1	TGTGCCAGCAGCGCATATAGACCGGGACAGAAGACACCAATGAACACTGAAGCTTTCTTT	CASSAYRPGQKTPMNTEAFF
TRBJ2-5	TRBV5-1	-	-	TGCGCCAGCAGCATGAGGAGTACGCTCAGCCAAGAGACCCAGTACTTC	CASSMRSTLSQETQYF
TRBJ2-3	TRBV5-1	-	TRBD2	TGCGCCAGCAGCTTGGAACTGGGCTTAGCGGGAGCGGGAGATACGCAGTATTTT	CASSLELGLAGAGDTQYF
TRBJ2-4	TRBV3-1/TRBV3-2	-	-	TGTGCCAGCAGCCACGATTCGCTGGGGGGTGGCCCCGACCAGGCAGCCAAAAACATTCAGTACTTC	CASSHDSLGGGPDQAAKNIQYF
TRBJ2-7	TRBV5-1	-	-	TGCGCCAGCAGCTCCGGGGGAACACGCGAGCAGTACTTC	CASSSGGTREQYF
TRBJ1-3	TRBV12-3/TRBV12-4	few	-	TGTGCCAGCAGGCGAGAAAACACCATATATTTT	CASRRENTIYF
TRBJ2-3	TRBV15	-	TRBD2	TGTGCCACCAGCGGAGGACTAGGAAGCACAGATACGCAGTATTTT	CATSGGLGSTDTQYF
TRBJ2-7	TRBV28	-	-	TGTGCCAGCAGCCCGACCGGGACCTACGAGCAGTACTTC	CASSPTGTYEQYF
TRBJ1-6	TRBV30	-	-	TGTGCCTGGAGTCAAGGGAGCTCAGATTCACCCCTCCACTTT	CAWSQGSSDSPLHF
TRBJ2-3	TRBV6-5	-	-	TGTGCCAGCAGCCAAAACCCTATGGGCACAGATACGCAGTATTTT	CASSQNPMGTDTQYF
TRBJ2-7	TRBV28	-	TRBD1	TGTGCCAGCAGTTTCAGAAACTCCCGGGACAGGGGGTACGAGCAGTACTTC	CASSFRNSRDRGYEQYF
TRBJ2-1	TRBV3-1/TRBV3-2	once	-	TGTGCCAGCAGCACCCAGGGGGGTGAGCAGTTCTTC	CASSTQGGEQFF
TRBJ2-1	TRBV7-2	-	-	TGTGCCAGCGGCTCTTCCTCCTACAATGAGCAGTTCTTC	CASGSSSYNEQFF
TRBJ1-1	TRBV27	few	-	TGTGCCAGCAGTTTAAGAGGTATGACTGAAGCTTTCTTT	CASSLRGMTEAFF
TRBJ1-3	TRBV28	-	-	TGTGCCAGCACAGAAACAGGATCCGGAAACACCATATATTTT	CASTETGSGNTIYF
TRBJ2-3	TRBV9	-	TRBD2	TGTGCCAGCAGCCCCTGGGGACTAGCGGGGAACACAGATACGCAGTATTTT	CASSPWGLAGNTDTQYF
TRBJ2-1	TRBV7-2	-	-	TGTGCCAGCAGCTTAGCGGAGACTAGATACAATGAGCAGTTCTTC	CASSLAETRYNEQFF